This TCR beta chain comes out of a study of cytomegalovirus exposure and HLA in healthy donors. Findings and caveats of the study: In a later analysis, productive TCRs from donors in an Asian-associated ancestry cluster reportedly carried fewer N-insertions than the cohort mean.

The CDR3 has 16 residues. Between the trimmed V and J ends, which lost 1 base and 4 bases, there was a span of 16 bases. CDR1 and CDR2 from the germline V gene are SGHNT and YYREEE (reference sequence). As for this clone: Its specificity is not known.

13 Jbeta primers and 60 Vbeta primers were used for the PCR. Assay used: immunoSEQ multiplex PCR; TCRdb lists only in-frame clones, some missing. The sample comprises 100,000 to 150,000 clones, 80% of which are singletons, and 7.5% to 9% rests with the top ten. The clonotype comes from a female donor in good health and CMV-seropositive. The specimen sequenced was PBMCs. The J gene is TRBJ2-3, the V gene TRBV5-4, with D possibly matching TRBD2 (7 bases). In DNA form, the CDR3 reads TGTGCCAGCAGCTTGAGGGCGGGGGCTGGGGCAGATACGCAGTATTTT. It encodes CASSLRAGAGADTQYF.